Each of the 28 T cell receptor beta chains below was sequenced from the same sample in a study of regulatory T cells in long-lasting Graves disease. Arm-PCR of CDR3 regions and iRepertoire HTBI primers were the basis on which TCR beta libraries were built. TCRdb recomputed calls from the multiplex PCR reads with MiXCR, one row per CDR3 protein. The sample carries around 250,000 distinct CDR3 sequences, 15% to 20% recorded once. Documented time point: newly diagnosed GD, antithyroid drugs for less than 3 months. Following extraction of RNA from PBMCs, that RNA was used to make the TCR library. These data were likewise used in another study, on T cells in Graves' hyperthyroidism and ophthalmopathy.

This specimen consisted of peripheral blood mononuclear cells (PBMCs), obtained at new diagnosis, from a patient treated with antithyroid drugs. The receptors stem from a woman in her thirties with Graves disease.

The sample holds many counts of this clonotype. The chain recombines TRBV12-3 or TRBV12-4 with TRBJ2-2; D not resolved. Deletions cut 2 bases from V and 6 bases from J, with 7 bases between. CDR3 length equals 13 residues. CDR3 in amino acids: CASSLMGSGELFF. The CDR3 DNA is TGTGCCAGCAGTTTAATGGGATCCGGGGAGCTGTTTTTT.

Worth noting for this clonotype: One base separates it from a far larger clone, so it is likely a read error. The chain has TRBV27 and TRBJ1-4, with D possibly being TRBD1 (6 bases). V was shortened by 4 bases and J by 15 bases, with 18 bases between the two germline ends. This CDR3 has 13 amino acids. Germline assignment: CDR1 MNHEY and CDR2 SMNVEV (reference sequence). The DNA for the CDR3 is TGTGCCAGCAGTTCGGATCATGACAGGCTGGTGTTTTTT. Protein sequence: CASSSDHDRLVFF.

This clonotype has ten or more counts. The V call is TRBV5-1, the J call TRBJ1-1; D is uncertain. Germline loops: CDR1 SGHRS, CDR2 YFSETQ. There are 12 residues in the CDR3. Trimming took 4 bases from V and 5 from J, leaving 9 bases between them. Written as DNA, the CDR3 is TGCGCCAGCAGCCCGGACGGAACTGAAGCTTTCTTT. This codes for CASSPDGTEAFF.

The table lists this clonotype with many counts. The V and J genes are TRBV11-2 and TRBJ1-3; TRBD1 agrees at 8 bases. CDR3 length: 15 amino acids. Germline V gene data show CDR1 as SGHAT and CDR2 as FQNNGV. The trim removed 6 bases at V and 1 base at J, leaving 5 bases unmatched. The CDR3 region is CASRDRAASGNTIYF. DNA of the CDR3: TGTGCCAGCAGGGACAGGGCAGCGTCTGGAAACACCATATATTTT. The entire variable domain, with the rest obtained from reference TRBV11-2 and TRBJ1-3, is as follows: EAGVAQSPRYKIIEKRQSVAFWCNPISGHATLYWYQQILGQGPKLLIQFQNNGVVDDSQLPKDRFSAERLKGVDSTLKIQPAKLEDSAVYLCASRDRAASGNTIYFGEGSWLTVV.

The V and J genes are TRBV18 and TRBJ2-7, with TRBD1 matching over 9 bases. CDR3 length: 13 amino acids. V shed 2 bases, J shed 9 bases, and the junction held 5 bases outside the gene matches. Germline CDR1 and CDR2: KGHSH and LQKENI. The CDR3 DNA sequence: TGTGCCAGCTCACCAGGACAGGGGCAAGGGCAGTACTTC. Its protein is CASSPGQGQGQYF.

Many counts were recorded for this clonotype. The chain couples TRBV4-1 to TRBJ1-2; the D is unclear. The germline V gene encodes CDR1 MGHRA and CDR2 YSYEKL. The CDR3 consists of 14 residues. Trimming removed 4 bases from V and 4 bases from J, with 13 bases in between. The CDR3 here is CASSPARLVYGYTF. The CDR3 coding sequence is TGCGCCAGCAGCCCTGCGAGGTTGGTCTATGGCTACACCTTC.

In the case of this clonotype: A single base separates this from a much larger clone, so it may be a read error. V and J are TRBV20-1 and TRBJ1-1; D not certain. This CDR3 is 12 amino acids long. Germline CDR1 is DFQATT and CDR2 is SNEGSKA (reference sequence). The CDR3 is CSPREGATEAFF. The CDR3 DNA reads TGCAGCCCAAGGGAGGGAGCCACTGAAGCTTTCTTT.

Ten or more counts support this clonotype. This chain's CDR3 is CASSMDSSGNTIYF. The CDR3 DNA is TGTGCCAGCAGTATGGACAGTTCTGGAAACACCATATATTTT. This chain links TRBV9 with TRBJ1-3; possibly TRBD1 for D (6 bases). The V end was cut by 5 bases, the J end by 1 base, with 10 bases between. The CDR3 has 14 residues. CDR1 SGDLS and CDR2 YYNGEE come from the germline V gene.

There are many counts of this clonotype. The chain links TRBV20-1 to TRBJ1-1, with D possibly matching TRBD1 (6 bases). The CDR3 consists of 14 residues. Per germline, CDR1 DFQATT and CDR2 SNEGSKA (reference sequence). The V end was cut by 2 bases, the J end by 4 bases, with 14 bases between. The CDR3 is CSARRAGAGTEAFF. The CDR3 DNA reads TGCAGTGCTAGAAGGGCAGGGGCTGGCACTGAAGCTTTCTTT.

This clonotype was seen only a few times. The genes are TRBV2 and TRBJ2-5; 7 bases are shared with TRBD1. This CDR3 has 13 amino acids. In germline, CDR1 is SNHLY, CDR2 FYNNEI. Trimming removed 6 bases from V and 7 bases from J; junction bases left unmatched: 8. CDR3 residues: CASRWQGEGTQYF. The DNA of the CDR3 is TGTGCCAGCAGATGGCAGGGGGAAGGGACCCAGTACTTC.

This clonotype came up many times. The V and J genes are TRBV18 and TRBJ2-2; a weak D match, TRBD2 (7 bases). Between the trimmed V and J ends, which lost 3 bases and 0 bases, there was a span of 11 bases. The CDR3 totals 16 residues. Germline assignment: CDR1 KGHSH and CDR2 LQKENI. CDR3 DNA: TGTGCCAGCTCACCTTGGCGGGGGCCGAACACCGGGGAGCTGTTTTTT. This gives the protein CASSPWRGPNTGELFF.

With respect to this clonotype: At one of its ends the junction is not consistent with the germline gene, which may arise from a read error. The rearrangement links TRBV3-1 to TRBJ1-1; no clear D. Germline CDR1 reads LGHDT; CDR2 reads YNNKEL (reference sequence). This CDR3 comprises 11 residues. CDR3 protein: CASSLNTEASF. As DNA, the CDR3 is TGTGCCAGCAGTCTTAACACTGAAGCTTCCTTT.

V and J are TRBV7-6 and TRBJ1-6, with a possible D match to TRBD1 (6 bases). Germline V gene lookup returns CDR1 SGHVS and CDR2 FNYEAQ. V was clipped by 1 base and J by 7 bases, with 8 bases between them. This CDR3 has 14 residues. This chain's CDR3 is CASSLGTDNSPLHF. CDR3 bases: TGTGCCAGCAGCTTAGGGACAGACAATTCACCCCTCCACTTT.

This clonotype was observed many times. The chain uses TRBV5-1 and TRBJ1-4; 7 bases match TRBD1. Germline values: CDR1 SGHRS, CDR2 YFSETQ. Unmatched junction bases numbered 12, after V lost 4 bases and J lost 6 bases. This CDR3 is 16 amino acids long. CDR3 residues: CASSPGAGGRDEKLFF. Written as DNA, the CDR3 is TGCGCCAGCAGCCCAGGGGCAGGGGGGCGGGATGAAAAACTGTTTTTT.

This clonotype was picked up many times. CDR3 in DNA: TGTGCCAGCAGCTCCCCAGGTGCAACTAATGAAAAACTGTTTTTT. Amino acid sequence: CASSSPGATNEKLFF. The V and J genes are TRBV7-2 and TRBJ1-4, with no clear D. The germline V gene encodes CDR1 SGHTA and CDR2 FQGNSA. This CDR3 is 15 amino acids long. Trimming stripped 4 bases from V and 0 bases from J, with 9 bases between.

V and J are TRBV7-2 and TRBJ2-7, with 10 bases fitting TRBD1. The CDR3 covers 16 residues. Germline V gene data show CDR1 as SGHTA and CDR2 as FQGNSA. V lost 5 bases to trimming and J lost 3 bases; unmatched junction nucleotides: 10. The CDR3 DNA reads as TGTGCCAGCAGCGACCCCGGGACAGGGGTGAGCTACGAGCAGTACTTC. Its translation: CASSDPGTGVSYEQYF. The variable domain in full, with the rest retrieved from reference TRBV7-2 and TRBJ2-7, is GAGVSQSPSNKVTEKGKDVELRCDPISGHTALYWYRQSLGQGLEFLIYFQGNSAPDKSGLPSDRFSAERTGGSVSTLTIQRTQQEDSAVYLCASSDPGTGVSYEQYFGPGTRLTVT.

This chain links TRBV19 with TRBJ2-2, with 10 bases matching TRBD1. CDR1 and CDR2 (germline): LNHDA, SQIVND (reference sequence). With 5 bases clipped from V and 5 bases from J, the junction kept 11 bases outside the gene matches. The CDR3 extends over 17 amino acids. The CDR3 loop is CASSLLQGQGRTGELFF. Here the CDR3 DNA reads TGTGCCAGTAGTTTATTACAGGGACAGGGGAGGACCGGGGAGCTGTTTTTT.

This clonotype came up many times. The V and J genes are TRBV7-2 and TRBJ2-5; 10 nucleotides match TRBD1. Germline CDR1 and CDR2: SGHTA and FQGNSA. V lost 5 bases and J lost 2; bases outside the gene matches: 5. CDR3 size: 15 residues. The CDR3 nucleotides are TGTGCCAGCAGCAACGGACAGGGGGTTCAAGAGACCCAGTACTTC. Its protein product is CASSNGQGVQETQYF.

This clonotype came up many times. The V call is TRBV5-1, the J call TRBJ1-1; 8 bases are a match to TRBD1. This CDR3 is 16 amino acids long. Trimming cost V 4 bases and J 3 bases; bases outside gene matches: 11. Germline V gene data show CDR1 as SGHRS and CDR2 as YFSETQ. DNA for the CDR3: TGCGCCAGCAGCGTGACAGGGGAGGGTCGGTACACTGAAGCTTTCTTT. It is translated as CASSVTGEGRYTEAFF.

The chain is built from TRBV5-1 and TRBJ1-1, with 7 positions matching TRBD1. After removal of 0 bases from V and 0 bases from J, the junction contained 5 bases not matched to a gene. The germline V gene has CDR1 SGHRS and CDR2 YFSETQ. This CDR3 comprises 16 residues. The chain's CDR3 is CASSLGQGDLNTEAFF. The CDR3 DNA reads TGCGCCAGCAGCTTGGGACAGGGAGATTTGAACACTGAAGCTTTCTTT. Looking up the rest from reference TRBV5-1 and TRBJ1-1 gives the full variable domain: KAGVTQTPRYLIKTRGQQVTLSCSPISGHRSVSWYQQTPGQGLQFLFEYFSETQRNKGNFPGRFSGRQFSNSRSEMNVSTLELGDSALYLCASSLGQGDLNTEAFFGQGTRLTVV.

This clonotype came up many times. The chain employs TRBV4-1 and TRBJ1-5; 9 bases match TRBD1. In germline, CDR1 is MGHRA, CDR2 YSYEKL. V trimming: 0 bases; J trimming: 6 bases; junction bases outside the gene matches: 6. The CDR3 is made up of 16 amino acids. CDR3 amino acids: CASSQEGQGKGQPQHF. DNA of the CDR3: TGCGCCAGCAGCCAAGAGGGACAGGGTAAAGGTCAGCCCCAGCATTTT.

In this sample, this clonotype turned up many times. V usage is TRBV2 and J usage is TRBJ2-1; D ambiguous. V lost 5 bases, J lost 1 base, and 18 bases lay in between. CDR1 is SNHLY and CDR2 is FYNNEI in the germline V gene. The CDR3 extends over 17 amino acids. For the CDR3, the DNA is TGTGCCAGCAGTCGACAAAGGCTGAAAACGTCCTACAATGAGCAGTTCTTC. Encoded protein: CASSRQRLKTSYNEQFF.

This clonotype was seen more than once but under ten times. The chain has TRBV4-1 and TRBJ2-7; tentative D call: TRBD1 (6 bases). Germline V gives CDR1 MGHRA, CDR2 YSYEKL. The CDR3 length is 13 residues. Trimming stripped 4 bases from V and 4 bases from J, with 11 bases between. The CDR3 DNA reads TGCGCCAGCAGCCCAACCCAGGGGTACGAGCAGTACTTC. It specifies CASSPTQGYEQYF.

This clonotype was recorded many times. V usage is TRBV12-3 or TRBV12-4 and J usage is TRBJ2-3; a possible D gene is TRBD1 (7 bases). The CDR3 is made up of 17 amino acids. Trimming took off 7 bases at V and 3 bases at J, with 23 bases between the two ends. The CDR3 coding sequence is TGTGCCAGCACCACTCGGAGGGGGCTAGCGTTGACAGATACGCAGTATTTT. Translating it yields CASTTRRGLALTDTQYF.

This clonotype occurred many times. The rearrangement links TRBV4-1 to TRBJ2-3; tentative D call: TRBD1 (6 bases). The V gene's germline CDR1 is MGHRA and CDR2 YSYEKL. This CDR3 is built from 17 residues. Trimming stripped 4 bases from V and 2 bases from J, with 19 bases between. CDR3 protein: CASSRKRDTGFTDTQYF. The DNA of the CDR3 is TGCGCCAGCAGCCGGAAAAGGGACACCGGATTCACAGATACGCAGTATTTT.

This clonotype was observed at least ten times. The rearrangement uses TRBV29-1 and TRBJ2-7; 10 nucleotides align to TRBD1. Germline CDR1 and CDR2: SQVTM and ANQGSEA. The CDR3 covers 13 residues. V lost 6 bases, J lost 2 bases, and 4 bases stayed unmatched. This chain's CDR3 is CSVGTGEPYEQYF. For the CDR3, the DNA is TGCAGCGTGGGGACAGGGGAACCCTACGAGCAGTACTTC.

The table lists this clonotype with many counts. V is TRBV7-9 and J is TRBJ1-2; TRBD1 matches 9 bases. Germline V gives CDR1 SEHNR, CDR2 FQNEAQ (reference sequence). The CDR3 loop spans 16 amino acids. The V gene end was trimmed by 3 bases and the J gene end by 8 bases; junction bases not matched to a gene: 13. As DNA, the CDR3 is TGTGCCAGCAGCTTCGGGACAGGGCGGCTAATAGGGGGCTACACCTTC. Translated, it gives CASSFGTGRLIGGYTF.

This clonotype has at least ten counts. This rearrangement joins TRBV11-2 to TRBJ1-2, with D possibly matching TRBD1 (6 bases). This CDR3 contains 13 residues. Trimming shortened V by 5 bases and J by 3 bases, and 10 bases separated the two germline ends. Per the germline V gene, CDR1 is SGHAT and CDR2 is FQNNGV. The CDR3 is CASSHGQYYGYTF. The DNA of the CDR3 is TGTGCCAGCAGCCATGGACAGTACTATGGCTACACCTTC.